The rows below give T cell receptor beta chains drawn from one sample of a study of CD8+ T cells in alopecia areata. Measured with immunoSEQ multiplex PCR; TCRdb has only the in-frame clones, and not every one. The table has 150,000 to 250,000 clones, about 62% seen once. The sequencing here drew on CD4+ T cells sorted from blood, taken at week 24, from a patient treated with tofacitinib. The receptors here all came from a human donor with alopecia areata. CDR3s include the opening cysteine and the closing phenylalanine or tryptophan.

CDR3 protein,V gene,J gene
CASSPASGNTIYF,TRBV2,TRBJ1-3
CASRELAGSYNEQFF,TRBV7-2,TRBJ2-1
CSVDSYEQYF,TRBV20-1,TRBJ2-7
CSVEYTSTDTQYF,TRBV29-1,TRBJ2-3
CASSQGEHDRPQHF,TRBV4-2,TRBJ1-5
CASTRSGGETQYF,TRBV2,TRBJ2-5
CASRPMVLRSAEAFF,TRBV5-1,TRBJ1-1
CAWSVRGRELFF,TRBV30,TRBJ1-4
CASSVMDTGELFF,TRBV9,TRBJ2-2
CASSVDQGAISEQFF,TRBV9,TRBJ2-1
CASSTGGANYGYTF,TRBV19,TRBJ1-2
CSVDGGSYTF,TRBV29-1,TRBJ1-2
CAISVSPDTQYF,TRBV10-3,TRBJ2-3
CASHPTKSIEAFF,TRBV6-5,TRBJ1-1
CASRGTGRSYEQYF,TRBV10-2,TRBJ2-7
CAISESGRASDTQYF,TRBV10-3,TRBJ2-3
CASSLGLPDTQYF,TRBV13,TRBJ2-3
CASSRRPGEVGYGYTF,TRBV5-1,TRBJ1-2
CATSSPAYTDTQYF,TRBV15,TRBJ2-3
CASSSRPSGTYSTDTQYF,TRBV7-2,TRBJ2-3
CASRRQGRTDTQYF,TRBV2,TRBJ2-3
CSVAPRGTSYEQYF,TRBV29-1,TRBJ2-7